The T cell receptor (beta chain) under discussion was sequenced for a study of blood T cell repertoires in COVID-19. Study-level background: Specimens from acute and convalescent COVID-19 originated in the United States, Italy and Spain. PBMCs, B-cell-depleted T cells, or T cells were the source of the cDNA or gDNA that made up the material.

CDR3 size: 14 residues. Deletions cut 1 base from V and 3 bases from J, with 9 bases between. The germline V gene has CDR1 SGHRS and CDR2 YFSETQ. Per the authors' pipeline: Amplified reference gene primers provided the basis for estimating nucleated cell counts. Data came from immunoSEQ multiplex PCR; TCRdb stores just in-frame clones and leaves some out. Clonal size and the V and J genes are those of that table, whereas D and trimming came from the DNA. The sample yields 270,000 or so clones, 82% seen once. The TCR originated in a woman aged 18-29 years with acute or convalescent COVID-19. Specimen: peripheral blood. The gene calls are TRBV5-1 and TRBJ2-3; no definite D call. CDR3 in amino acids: CASSLLRRTDTQYF. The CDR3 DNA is TGCGCCAGCAGCTTGTTGCGCAGGACAGATACGCAGTATTTT.